The 15 T cell receptor beta chains reported below all come from one sample, sequenced in a study of T-cell memory formation after mild COVID-19. TCRdb fed the 5' RACE reads into MiXCR, producing one record per CDR3 protein. The sample lists approximately 250,000 distinct CDR3 sequences; 16% were seen once. Sample: PBMCs or a T cell subset sorted from them (not recorded which). The receptors stem from a man between 18 and 29 years old who had mild COVID-19 (a few samples of this study predate the infection). Cell type and time point are not known.

This clonotype was detected a few times. The chain recombines TRBV5-1 with TRBJ2-6; D not certain. The CDR3 totals 18 residues. V was shortened by 0 bases and J by 2 bases, with 15 bases between the two germline ends. The V gene's germline CDR1 is SGHRS and CDR2 YFSETQ. In DNA, the CDR3 is TGCGCCAGCAGCTTGGAGGGCCAGAACAACCCTGGGGCCAACGTCCTGACTTTC. Protein: CASSLEGQNNPGANVLTF.

The chain couples TRBV7-9 to TRBJ2-7; D unresolved. This CDR3 comprises 15 residues. Trimming took off 4 bases at V and 2 bases at J, with 15 bases between the two ends. Per the germline V gene, CDR1 is SEHNR and CDR2 is FQNEAQ (reference sequence). This chain's CDR3 is CASSYWTTSPYEQYF. The CDR3, as DNA: TGTGCCAGCAGCTACTGGACCACCTCTCCCTACGAGCAGTACTTC.

This clonotype was seen a handful of times. The V call is TRBV6-5, the J call TRBJ1-5; D remains unclear. The CDR3 has 14 residues. The V end was cut by 5 bases, the J end by 0 bases, with 8 bases between. Germline lookup yields CDR1 MNHEY and CDR2 SVGAGI. The CDR3 protein is CASSPHNSNQPQHF. The CDR3 nucleotides are TGTGCCAGCAGTCCACATAATAGCAATCAGCCCCAGCATTTT.

Many counts were recorded for this clonotype. V usage is TRBV7-2 and J usage is TRBJ2-1, with D perhaps TRBD1 (5 bases). Per the germline V gene, CDR1 is SGHTA and CDR2 is FQGNSA. V was pared by 5 bases and J by 2 bases, with 7 bases between. This CDR3 comprises 13 residues. The CDR3 bases are TGTGCCAGCAGCCGGACAACCTACAATGAGCAGTTCTTC. Translating gives CASSRTTYNEQFF.

The rearrangement uses TRBV10-2 and TRBJ1-2; TRBD1 matches 7 bases. This CDR3 contains 16 residues. The V gene's germline CDR1 is WSHSY and CDR2 SAAADI. The trim removed 0 bases at V and 0 bases at J, leaving 4 bases unmatched. The CDR3 DNA follows: TGCGCCAGCAGTGAGTCGTGGGACAGAGCTAACTATGGCTACACCTTC. It encodes CASSESWDRANYGYTF.

In this sample, this clonotype turned up a few times. The V call is TRBV7-6, the J call TRBJ1-1, with a possible D match to TRBD1 (6 bases). This CDR3 comprises 14 residues. Germline V gene data show CDR1 as SGHVS and CDR2 as FNYEAQ. Trimming took 1 base from V and 11 from J, leaving 17 bases between them. CDR3 sequence (DNA): TGTGCCAGCAGCTTAGATGACGGGGGCCGGTGGGCTTTCTTT. Its protein product is CASSLDDGGRWAFF.

The CDR3 coding sequence is TGTGCCAGCAGCTTATTAAAAAGGACAGGGTCAGGAAACACCATATATTTT. This sequence encodes CASSLLKRTGSGNTIYF. This chain joins TRBV11-2 and TRBJ1-3; 8 nucleotides align to TRBD1. V was pared by 2 bases and J by 4 bases, with 10 bases of the junction left unmatched. Germline CDR1 is SGHAT and CDR2 is FQNNGV. CDR3 length equals 17 residues.

This clonotype was seen a few times. DNA of the CDR3: TGCGCCAGCAGCCCCGGACAGGGGGGGGGCAATGAGCAGTTCTTC. Translating gives CASSPGQGGGNEQFF. This sequence joins TRBV5-1 and TRBJ2-1; 10 bases match TRBD1. The CDR3 extends over 15 amino acids. Looked up from germline, CDR1 is SGHRS and CDR2 is YFSETQ. V lost 4 bases to trimming and J lost 6 bases; unmatched junction nucleotides: 7.

This clonotype was detected only a few times. V and J are TRBV28 and TRBJ1-2, with D tentatively TRBD1 (6 bases). Looked up from germline, CDR1 is MDHEN and CDR2 is SYDVKM. Trimming pared 7 bases from V and 4 bases from J, leaving 19 bases between. This CDR3 is built from 15 residues. The CDR3 nucleotides read TGTGCCAGCACCCAGTTCGAGGGACAAGTCTATGGCTACACCTTC. Translation: CASTQFEGQVYGYTF.

V and J are TRBV7-2 and TRBJ2-3; 10 nucleotides line up with TRBD2. After removal of 4 bases from V and 1 base from J, the junction contained 11 bases not matched to a gene. Germline CDR1 is SGHTA and CDR2 is FQGNSA. The CDR3 sequence is 18 residues long. CDR3 sequence reads: CASSSLWGSGGRTDTQYF. The CDR3 nucleotides are TGTGCCAGCAGCTCGCTATGGGGTAGCGGGGGGCGCACAGATACGCAGTATTTT.

The genes are TRBV7-6 and TRBJ2-1, with D tentatively TRBD1 (6 bases). There are 16 residues in the CDR3. The germline gives CDR1 SGHVS, CDR2 FNYEAQ. V gave up 1 base and J gave up 3 bases, with 13 bases separating them. CDR3 loop: CASSLVRGGLYNEQFF. For the CDR3, the DNA is TGTGCCAGCAGCTTAGTGAGAGGGGGTCTCTACAATGAGCAGTTCTTC. Combining the CDR3 with reference TRBV7-6 and TRBJ2-1 gives the whole variable domain GAGVSQSPRYKVTKRGQDVALRCDPISGHVSLYWYRQALGQGPEFLTYFNYEAQQDKSGLPNDRFSAERPEGSISTLTIQRTEQRDSAMYRCASSLVRGGLYNEQFFGPGTRLTVL.

V gene TRBV7-9 combines with J gene TRBJ2-1; possibly TRBD2 for D (6 bases). The CDR3 runs 16 residues. The ends were cut back, 10 bases at V and 0 bases at J, with 19 bases in the middle. The germline V gene has CDR1 SEHNR and CDR2 FQNEAQ (reference sequence). In DNA form, the CDR3 reads TGTGCCAACGGGGGTAAACCCCTGAGCTCCTACAATGAGCAGTTCTTC. Encoded protein: CANGGKPLSSYNEQFF.

This clonotype was detected a few times. CDR3 coding DNA: TGTGCCAGCAGCCGCTGGGCAGGCCACAATTCACCCCTCCACTTT. It encodes CASSRWAGHNSPLHF. V usage is TRBV5-4 and J usage is TRBJ1-6; no definite D call. The CDR3 is made up of 15 amino acids. The V and J ends lost 4 bases and 7 bases respectively, with 15 bases between them. Per the germline V gene, CDR1 is SGHNT and CDR2 is YYREEE (reference sequence). Based on the CDR3 plus reference TRBV5-4 and TRBJ1-6, the full variable domain is ETGVTQSPTHLIKTRGQQVTLRCSSQSGHNTVSWYQQALGQGPQFIFQYYREEENGRGNFPPRFSGLQFPNYSSELNVNALELDDSALYLCASSRWAGHNSPLHFGNGTRLTVT.

The chain has TRBV6-5 and TRBJ1-1; D is uncertain. This CDR3 has 16 amino acids. The V end lost 6 bases, the J end lost 3 bases, and 20 bases lay between the germline ends. Germline CDR1 reads MNHEY; CDR2 reads SVGAGI. The CDR3 DNA is TGTGCCAGCAGGCCGTACGTCGAGTGGGCGGACACTGAAGCTTTCTTT. It translates to CASRPYVEWADTEAFF.

This clonotype came up a few times. The rearrangement links TRBV11-2 to TRBJ2-7, with 7 bases matching TRBD1. The ends lost 5 bases at V and 0 bases at J; junction bases unmatched: 16. In germline, CDR1 is SGHAT, CDR2 FQNNGV. The CDR3 spans 18 residues. The CDR3 bases are TGTGCCAGCAGCACCCCCCGCCGCCGGGACAGTAGCTCCTACGAGCAGTACTTC. Its translation is CASSTPRRRDSSSYEQYF.